This TCR beta chain appears in the sequencing data of a study of T-cell reconstitution after alpha-beta-depleted transplantation in children. Study-wide results and caveats: Alpha-beta T cells about two months after transplant reportedly derived from several hundred expanded graft clones. T-cell counts and diversity were attributed mostly to newly produced T cells one year after transplant.

Per the germline V gene, CDR1 is SGHRS and CDR2 is YFSETQ. The J segment lost 0 bases and the V segment lost 4 bases, leaving 7 bases of the junction unmatched. The CDR3 is 16 residues long. For TCRbeta, the library was prepared with unique molecular identifiers. One entry per CDR3 protein, called by TCRdb with MiXCR from the PCR reads. Among a few hundred thousand distinct CDR3 sequences listed, roughly two fifths were seen once. Comments on this clonotype: Its cognate antigen is unknown.

This TCR derives from a girl aged 2-15 years with aplastic anemia, due to receive a stem cell transplant. This material consisted of PBMCs, taken before TCRalphabeta/CD19-depleted stem cell transplant. The rearrangement links TRBV5-1 to TRBJ2-1; 7 bases agree with TRBD1. The CDR3 sequence: CASSATGDSSYNEQFF. CDR3 DNA: TGCGCCAGCAGCGCTACAGGGGATAGCTCCTACAATGAGCAGTTCTTC.